The 25 T cell receptor beta chains below were found in one sample sequenced in a study of graft-versus-host responses after intestinal transplantation. Their antigens remain unidentified. The protocol was immunoSEQ multiplex PCR, while the TCRdb copy is restricted to in-frame clones and leaves out a portion. The data contain around 64,000 clones, around 93% of them singletons. The input for sequencing was unstimulated CD4+ T cells sorted from spleen or lymph node cells, taken before transplant. These receptors came from a human donor who was the organ donor for an intestinal transplant.

The rearrangement joins TRBV25-1 to TRBJ2-1; no reliable D call. Germline values: CDR1 MGHDK, CDR2 SYGVNS. Between the trimmed V and J ends, which lost 1 base and 7 bases, there was a span of 11 bases. The CDR3 has 14 amino acids. For the CDR3, the DNA is TGTGCCAGCAGTGAATCACGAGGTAGGAATGAGCAGTTCTTC. Its translation is CASSESRGRNEQFF.

The V gene is TRBV4-2, the J gene TRBJ1-4; 9 bases match TRBD1. V trimming: 1 base; J trimming: 3 bases; junction bases outside the gene matches: 0. Germline V gene sequence: CDR1 LGHNA, CDR2 YNFKEQ. CDR3 size: 15 residues. CDR3 coding DNA: TGTGCCAGCAGCCAAGGACAGGGGGCTAATGAAAAACTGTTTTTT. Protein sequence: CASSQGQGANEKLFF.

This clone showed up just once. V is TRBV14 and J is TRBJ2-1; D is tentatively TRBD1 or TRBD2 (6 bases each). The ends were cut back, 1 base at V and 4 bases at J, with 17 bases in the middle. CDR1 and CDR2 from the germline V gene are SGHDN and FVKESK. This CDR3 is built from 17 residues. The CDR3: CASSQVLGGLGYNEQFF. The CDR3 nucleotides read TGTGCCAGCAGCCAAGTCTTAGGGGGGCTCGGATACAATGAGCAGTTCTTC.

The chain's CDR3 is CAWSGGTGRASYGYTF. The CDR3 DNA reads TGTGCCTGGAGTGGGGGGACAGGTCGCGCCTCCTATGGCTACACCTTC. The gene calls are TRBV30 and TRBJ1-2; 8 bases match TRBD1. Germline CDR1 is GTSNPN and CDR2 is SVGIG (reference sequence). The J segment lost 4 bases and the V segment lost 1 base, leaving 11 bases of the junction unmatched. The CDR3 totals 16 residues. The full variable domain, rest sourced from reference TRBV30 and TRBJ1-2, is SQTIHQWPATLVQPVGSPLSLECTVEGTSNPNLYWYRQAAGRGLQLLFYSVGIGQISSEVPQNLSASRPQDRQFILSSKKLLLSDSGFYLCAWSGGTGRASYGYTFGSGTRLTVV.

This clone has just one count. This chain joins TRBV10-3 and TRBJ2-1; TRBD2 matches at 13 bases. CDR1 ENHRY and CDR2 SYGVKD come from the germline V gene. With 9 bases clipped from V and 6 bases from J, the junction kept 2 bases outside the gene matches. This CDR3 spans 13 amino acids. The CDR3 bases are TGTGCCATAAGACTAGCGGGGGGCAATGAGCAGTTCTTC. Residues: CAIRLAGGNEQFF.

The chain links TRBV6-5 to TRBJ1-5, with D perhaps matching TRBD1 (5 bases). This CDR3 is built from 14 residues. Trimming removed 2 bases from V and 7 bases from J, with 12 bases in between. Germline assignment: CDR1 MNHEY and CDR2 SVGAGI. CDR3 in DNA: TGTGCCAGCAGTTACATGGTGGGGGGACAGCCCCAGCATTTT. Translating gives CASSYMVGGQPQHF.

V and J are TRBV5-1 and TRBJ2-6; D is undetermined. The CDR3 covers 16 residues. CDR1 is SGHRS and CDR2 is YFSETQ in the germline V gene. Trimming cost V 4 bases and J 1 base, with 12 bases left between them. The CDR3 nucleotides read TGCGCCAGCAGCCCCCGGGCCGTTTCTGGGGCCAACGTCCTGACTTTC. Encoded protein: CASSPRAVSGANVLTF. Based on the CDR3 plus reference TRBV5-1 and TRBJ2-6, the full variable domain is KAGVTQTPRYLIKTRGQQVTLSCSPISGHRSVSWYQQTPGQGLQFLFEYFSETQRNKGNFPGRFSGRQFSNSRSEMNVSTLELGDSALYLCASSPRAVSGANVLTFGAGSRLTVL.

The V and J genes are TRBV11-1 and TRBJ2-1; TRBD2 agrees at 8 bases. Germline loops: CDR1 SGHAT, CDR2 FQDESV (reference sequence). The length of the CDR3 is 15 residues. V was clipped by 3 bases and J by 7 bases; unmatched bases: 8. CDR3 sequence reads: CASSFPAGGSNEQFF. The CDR3 bases are TGTGCCAGCAGCTTCCCGGCGGGGGGTAGTAATGAGCAGTTCTTC.

V and J are TRBV4-2 and TRBJ2-7; TRBD1 matches 9 bases. V dropped 4 bases and J dropped 2; count of bases not matched to a gene: 6. The CDR3 consists of 15 residues. Germline V gene data show CDR1 as LGHNA and CDR2 as YNFKEQ. The CDR3 region is CASSLRDREPYEQYF. In DNA, the CDR3 is TGTGCCAGCAGCCTCCGGGACAGGGAACCCTACGAGCAGTACTTC.

This sequence joins TRBV6-5 and TRBJ1-1, with D possibly being TRBD1 (5 bases). There are 15 residues in the CDR3. V was pared by 6 bases and J by 0 bases, with 14 bases between. Germline loops: CDR1 MNHEY, CDR2 SVGAGI. The CDR3 reads CASRPAGRMNTEAFF. As DNA, the CDR3 is TGTGCCAGCAGGCCCGCAGGGAGGATGAACACTGAAGCTTTCTTT.

About this clone: A read error may produce the germline difference seen at one junction end. This chain links TRBV6-6 with TRBJ1-2; TRBD1 matches at 8 bases. In germline, CDR1 is MNHNY, CDR2 SVGAGI (reference sequence). The CDR3 contains 13 residues. The CDR3: CASIPRQGNGHTF. Written as DNA, the CDR3 is TGTGCCAGCATCCCTCGACAGGGGAATGGCCACACCTTC.

The chain has TRBV29-1 and TRBJ2-5; no clear D gene. The CDR3 totals 11 residues. Trimming took 5 bases from V and 4 from J, leaving 8 bases between them. Germline V lookup: CDR1 SQVTM, CDR2 ANQGSEA. CDR3 residues: CSVLPGETQYF. CDR3 DNA: TGCAGCGTTCTCCCTGGAGAGACCCAGTACTTC.

This chain links TRBV4-1 with TRBJ2-7; D remains ambiguous. V lost 1 base, J lost 3 bases, and 13 bases lay in between. Germline CDR1 MGHRA, CDR2 YSYEKL. This CDR3 region has 15 residues. Here the CDR3 reads CASSQGMGFYYEQYF. CDR3 nucleotides: TGCGCCAGCAGCCAAGGAATGGGATTCTACTACGAGCAGTACTTC.

The chain couples TRBV7-9 to TRBJ2-1; 11 nucleotides agree with TRBD2. The CDR3 is 15 residues long. From germline, CDR1 is SEHNR and CDR2 FQNEAQ (reference sequence). V trimming: 3 bases; J trimming: 7 bases; junction bases outside the gene matches: 5. DNA of the CDR3: TGTGCCAGCAGCTTTCGACTAGCGGGGATGAATGAGCAGTTCTTC. Amino acid sequence: CASSFRLAGMNEQFF.

The gene calls are TRBV11-2 and TRBJ2-6, with D tentatively TRBD1 (6 bases). Trimming left V 5 bases short and J 0 bases short, with 8 bases between. The CDR3 length is 15 residues. Germline-derived CDR1 and CDR2 are SGHAT and FQNNGV. CDR3 nucleotides: TGTGCCAGCAGCCACAGGGACTCTGGGGCCAACGTCCTGACTTTC. Amino acid sequence: CASSHRDSGANVLTF.

The chain uses TRBV5-1 and TRBJ1-2, with D unclear. Germline values: CDR1 SGHRS, CDR2 YFSETQ. The CDR3 is 13 residues long. The ends were cut back, 0 bases at V and 6 bases at J, with 9 bases in the middle. The CDR3 here is CASSLDAGNGYTF. The CDR3 DNA reads TGCGCCAGCAGCTTGGACGCGGGGAATGGCTACACCTTC.

J is TRBJ2-5 and V is TRBV7-3; possible D gene TRBD1, 6 bases. V was shortened by 5 bases and J by 3 bases, with 10 bases between the two germline ends. The CDR3 loop spans 13 amino acids. Germline CDR1 and CDR2: SGHTA and FQGTGA. The CDR3 protein is CASSLGQKETQYF. The CDR3 DNA follows: TGTGCCAGCAGCCTCGGACAGAAAGAGACCCAGTACTTC.

V and J are TRBV7-9 and TRBJ2-6; no reliable D call. Germline V gene lookup returns CDR1 SEHNR and CDR2 FQNEAQ (reference sequence). The CDR3 loop spans 17 amino acids. Trimming pared 2 bases from V and 4 bases from J, leaving 15 bases between. CDR3 in DNA: TGTGCCAGCAGCTTATTGGTTGCGGTACCCGGGGCCAACGTCCTGACTTTC. Encoded protein: CASSLLVAVPGANVLTF.

In DNA, the CDR3 is TGTGCCAGCAGTGAATTGCCCTCAGGGATCTCCTACGAGCAGTACTTC. This gives the protein CASSELPSGISYEQYF. The chain couples TRBV2 to TRBJ2-7; maybe TRBD1 (5 bases). Germline-derived CDR1 and CDR2 are SNHLY and FYNNEI. The CDR3 spans 16 residues. The ends were cut back, 2 bases at V and 0 bases at J, with 14 bases in the middle. The variable domain in full, with the rest retrieved from reference TRBV2 and TRBJ2-7, is EPEVTQTPSHQVTQMGQEVILRCVPISNHLYFYWYRQILGQKVEFLVSFYNNEISEKSEIFDDQFSVERPDGSNFTLKIRSTKLEDSAMYFCASSELPSGISYEQYFGPGTRLTVT.

V gene TRBV6-1 combines with J gene TRBJ1-6; D might be TRBD1 (6 bases). The V gene's germline CDR1 is MNHNS and CDR2 SASEGT. The CDR3 has 13 residues. V was cut by 4 bases and J by 6 bases, with 7 bases left in between. The CDR3: CASSGGGNSPLHF. CDR3 nucleotide sequence: TGTGCCAGCAGTGGAGGGGGTAATTCACCCCTCCACTTT.

The V call is TRBV15, the J call TRBJ1-2; tentatively, D is TRBD1 (6 bases). The V and J ends lost 1 base and 8 bases respectively, with 11 bases between them. The CDR3 totals 13 residues. Per germline, CDR1 LNHNV and CDR2 YYDKDF (reference sequence). The CDR3: CATSRGGRGGYTF. Here the CDR3 DNA reads TGTGCCACCAGCAGAGGGGGGCGGGGGGGCTACACCTTC.

This rearrangement joins TRBV5-1 to TRBJ2-7, with 10 bases fitting TRBD2. The CDR3 has 16 amino acids. V shed 4 bases and J 2 bases; nucleotides not matched to a gene: 9. The V gene's germline CDR1 is SGHRS and CDR2 YFSETQ. The CDR3 loop is CASSPRVAGGPYEQYF. The DNA of the CDR3 is TGCGCCAGCAGCCCACGGGTAGCGGGGGGTCCCTACGAGCAGTACTTC.

This sequence joins TRBV18 and TRBJ1-5; D is uncertain. Deletions cut 2 bases from V and 4 bases from J, with 9 bases between. The CDR3 is made up of 14 amino acids. Germline V CDR1 and CDR2: KGHSH, LQKENI. The CDR3 nucleotides read TGTGCCAGCTCACCAGAGAATGGAAATCAGCCCCAGCATTTT. Translation gives CASSPENGNQPQHF.

This chain links TRBV7-3 with TRBJ1-1, with a weak D call TRBD1 (6 bases). This CDR3 region has 17 residues. Trimming removed 5 bases at V and 1 base at J, with 20 bases between. Germline CDR1 SGHTA, CDR2 FQGTGA. The CDR3: CASSPRPGHLPNTEAFF. Here the CDR3 DNA reads TGTGCCAGCAGCCCAAGACCGGGACACCTCCCGAACACTGAAGCTTTCTTT.

This clone was counted a few times. The V call is TRBV5-1, the J call TRBJ1-2; D remains unclear. The V end was cut by 4 bases, the J end by 2 bases, with 6 bases between. The CDR3 has 12 amino acids. CDR1 is SGHRS, CDR2 YFSETQ, per germline. CDR3 in DNA: TGCGCCAGCAGCCCGGGGAACTATGGCTACACCTTC. This translates into CASSPGNYGYTF.